This is a list of T cell receptor beta chains from one sample in a study of human T cells and chemical hapten exposure. TCRdb re-called the 5' RACE reads with MiXCR, one entry per CDR3 protein. Counted here are 70,000 to 85,000 distinct CDR3 sequences, less than 20% occurring once; the ten biggest clones make up about 6.5%. The receptors shown here come from a female donor in good health. The CDR3 runs from the conserved cysteine through the conserved F or W. The D gene is left open where the match is weak. Some rows mark clone size as missing; the rest say once, few, many or name a class of expanded clone.

j_call	v_call	d_call	clone_size	cdr3_aa	cdr3_nt
TRBJ1-2	TRBV27	TRBD1	few	CASKQGARGYTF	TGTGCCAGCAAACAGGGGGCGCGAGGCTACACCTTC
TRBJ2-3	TRBV11-2	NA	NA	CASTPSSDTQYF	TGTGCCAGCACCCCGAGTTCAGATACGCAGTATTTT
TRBJ2-1	TRBV7-2	NA	NA	CASRTRVDSYNEQFF	TGTGCCAGCAGGACTCGGGTTGACTCCTACAATGAGCAGTTCTTC
TRBJ1-5	TRBV28	TRBD1	few	CASSLPIQGGLYSNQPQHF	TGTGCCAGCAGTCTCCCTATCCAGGGGGGTCTCTATAGCAATCAGCCCCAGCATTTT
TRBJ1-5	TRBV20-1	NA	NA	CSARDRGKGPAPQHF	TGCAGTGCTAGAGATAGGGGTAAGGGACCGGCGCCCCAGCATTTT
TRBJ2-1	TRBV2	TRBD2	few	CASSVQAGGPYEQFF	TGTGCCAGCAGTGTTCAAGCGGGGGGGCCGTATGAGCAGTTCTTC
TRBJ1-2	TRBV4-1	NA	NA	CASSQESRGPNYGYTF	TGCGCCAGCAGCCAAGAGTCTAGGGGACCTAACTATGGCTACACCTTC
TRBJ2-5	TRBV5-1	TRBD2	NA	CASSLSLAGGPQETQYF	TGCGCCAGCAGCTTATCTCTAGCGGGGGGGCCCCAAGAGACCCAGTACTTC
TRBJ1-1	TRBV11-1	TRBD1	NA	CASSPGGTSTEAFF	TGTGCCAGCAGCCCAGGGGGGACTTCGACTGAAGCTTTCTTT
TRBJ2-2	TRBV6-2/TRBV6-3	TRBD1	few	CASGMGDRGNTGELFF	TGTGCCAGCGGAATGGGGGACAGGGGGAACACCGGGGAGCTGTTTTTT
TRBJ1-1	TRBV12-3/TRBV12-4	NA	many	CASSRDSPEAFF	TGTGCCAGCAGCCGCGACAGCCCTGAAGCTTTCTTT
TRBJ2-7	TRBV20-1	TRBD2	few	CSAEPAGGTFSYEQYF	TGCAGTGCAGAGCCAGCGGGGGGCACCTTTTCCTACGAGCAGTACTTC
TRBJ2-3	TRBV5-1	NA	NA	CASSRPGASTDTQYF	TGCGCCAGCAGCCGCCCAGGAGCCAGCACAGATACGCAGTATTTT
TRBJ1-5	TRBV18	NA	few	CASSPSMTNQPQHF	TGTGCCAGCTCACCAAGTATGACAAATCAGCCCCAGCATTTT
TRBJ1-1	TRBV3-1	NA	few	CASSQEVLGVTEAFF	TGTGCCAGCAGCCAAGAAGTCTTAGGGGTGACTGAAGCTTTCTTT
TRBJ2-4	TRBV6-2/TRBV6-3	TRBD2	few	CASSYSRASGLNIQYF	TGTGCCAGCAGTTACTCTCGGGCTAGCGGATTAAACATTCAGTACTTC
TRBJ2-7	TRBV27	NA	few	CASSSTGYEQYF	TGTGCCAGCAGTTCGACGGGCTACGAGCAGTACTTC
TRBJ1-2	TRBV7-2	TRBD1	NA	CASSSAGTGAVFFF	TGTGCCAGCAGCTCAGCCGGGACAGGGGCCGTATTTTTCTTC
TRBJ2-1	TRBV7-9	NA	NA	CASSLPGDWGEQFF	TGTGCCAGCAGCTTACCTGGGGATTGGGGTGAGCAGTTCTTC
TRBJ2-1	TRBV30	NA	NA	CAWSSFHGGGGFF	TGTGCCTGGAGTTCCTTCCACGGTGGGGGAGGCTTCTTC
TRBJ1-4	TRBV29-1	NA	few	CSVFNEKLFF	TGCAGCGTTTTTAATGAAAAACTGTTTTTT
TRBJ2-3	TRBV28	TRBD2	NA	CASSLQLTSGSTDTQYF	TGTGCCAGCAGTTTACAACTGACTAGCGGGAGCACAGATACGCAGTATTTT
TRBJ2-1	TRBV4-1	NA	few	CASSQVASIAVYNEQFF	TGCGCCAGCAGCCAAGTGGCCTCGATAGCGGTTTACAATGAGCAGTTCTTC
TRBJ1-5	TRBV27	NA	NA	CASSLRDGGQPQHF	TGTGCCAGCAGTTTACGGGACGGGGGCCAGCCCCAGCATTTT
TRBJ2-3	TRBV29-1	NA	NA	CSVESRGADTQYF	TGCAGCGTTGAATCCAGGGGCGCAGATACGCAGTATTTT
TRBJ1-2	TRBV29-1	NA	few	CSVEISGNYGYTF	TGCAGCGTTGAAATTTCGGGGAATTATGGCTACACCTTC
TRBJ1-1	TRBV7-9	NA	NA	CASSSDYSEAFF	TGTGCCAGCAGCTCCGATTACTCTGAAGCTTTCTTT
TRBJ2-7	TRBV2	NA	few	CASNGGPDEQYF	TGTGCCAGCAACGGGGGTCCAGACGAGCAGTACTTC
TRBJ1-5	TRBV7-2	NA	NA	CASSLASGGGSNQPQHF	TGTGCCAGCAGCTTAGCTAGTGGGGGGGGTAGCAATCAGCCCCAGCATTTT
TRBJ2-3	TRBV9	TRBD1	NA	CASSVPDRGDTQYF	TGTGCCAGCAGCGTGCCAGACAGGGGAGATACGCAGTATTTT
TRBJ1-4	TRBV7-2	TRBD1	few	CASSLGDRVWGEKLFF	TGTGCCAGCAGCTTAGGGGACAGGGTATGGGGTGAAAAACTGTTTTTT
TRBJ2-3	TRBV12-3/TRBV12-4	NA	many	CASSLTRETDTQYF	TGTGCCAGCAGTTTAACCCGGGAGACTGATACGCAGTATTTT
TRBJ2-1	TRBV15	TRBD1	NA	CATSREPLQGIDEQFF	TGTGCCACCAGCAGAGAGCCCCTACAGGGGATTGATGAGCAGTTCTTC
TRBJ2-3	TRBV27	NA	NA	CASSSADSIGTDTQYF	TGTGCCAGCAGTTCAGCCGACTCGATAGGCACAGATACGCAGTATTTT
TRBJ2-5	TRBV3-1	NA	NA	CASSPRQIQETQYF	TGTGCCAGCAGCCCAAGACAGATCCAAGAGACCCAGTACTTC
TRBJ2-2	TRBV27	TRBD2	few	CASSLFAGGGYTGELFF	TGTGCCAGCAGTTTATTTGCGGGAGGGGGCTACACCGGGGAGCTGTTTTTT
TRBJ1-4	TRBV5-1	NA	many	CASSGGGPATNEKLFF	TGCGCCAGCAGTGGGGGAGGCCCTGCAACTAATGAAAAACTGTTTTTT
TRBJ2-7	TRBV10-1	NA	few	CASSSLRYEQYF	TGCGCCAGCAGTAGCCTTCGCTACGAGCAGTACTTC
TRBJ1-1	TRBV6-2/TRBV6-3	TRBD1	many	CASRRQGLNTEAFF	TGTGCCAGCAGAAGACAGGGGCTGAACACTGAAGCTTTCTTT
TRBJ1-4	TRBV20-1	NA	NA	CSVQGFNNEKLFF	TGCAGTGTTCAGGGGTTTAATAATGAAAAACTGTTTTTT
TRBJ1-2	TRBV10-3	NA	few	CAISESDRGYTF	TGTGCCATCAGTGAGTCGGACAGAGGCTACACCTTC
TRBJ1-6	TRBV3-1	TRBD1	NA	CASSPRGLNSPLHF	TGTGCCAGCAGCCCCAGGGGGTTGAATTCACCCCTCCACTTT
TRBJ2-3	TRBV3-1	NA	many	CASSQGSGSTDTQYF	TGTGCCAGCAGCCAAGGGAGCGGAAGCACAGATACGCAGTATTTT
TRBJ1-2	TRBV30	NA	few	CAWSDSLTGGYTF	TGTGCCTGGAGTGACTCCCTTACTGGGGGCTACACCTTC
TRBJ1-2	TRBV10-3	TRBD1	NA	CAISDRDSQNYGYTF	TGTGCCATCAGTGACCGGGACAGCCAAAACTATGGCTACACCTTC
TRBJ1-1	TRBV10-3	NA	NA	CAISDPRVGMNTEAFF	TGTGCCATCAGTGACCCAAGAGTGGGCATGAACACTGAAGCTTTCTTT
TRBJ2-1	TRBV6-2/TRBV6-3	TRBD2	few	CASSYTRIGAGGFNEQFF	TGTGCCAGCAGTTATACCCGAATTGGCGCGGGGGGCTTCAATGAGCAGTTCTTC
TRBJ2-4	TRBV29-1	NA	NA	CSVVDGSKNIQYF	TGCAGCGTTGTAGATGGGTCCAAAAACATTCAGTACTTC
TRBJ1-4	TRBV7-2	TRBD1	few	CASSVGGTAYNEKLFF	TGTGCCAGCAGCGTAGGCGGGACAGCCTATAATGAAAAACTGTTTTTT
TRBJ1-4	TRBV5-1	NA	NA	CASSLSGEREKLFF	TGCGCCAGCAGCTTGTCAGGGGAGAGGGAAAAACTGTTTTTT
TRBJ1-5	TRBV6-6	NA	few	CASVLQPQHF	TGTGCCTCCGTATTGCAGCCCCAGCATTTT
TRBJ2-1	TRBV27	TRBD2	few	CASSLSRREGQSGNEQFF	TGTGCCAGCAGTTTATCGAGGCGGGAGGGCCAATCGGGGAATGAGCAGTTCTTC
TRBJ1-5	TRBV20-1	TRBD1	few	CSASGGDRGGNQPQHF	TGCAGTGCTAGCGGGGGGGACAGGGGAGGCAATCAGCCCCAGCATTTT
TRBJ2-7	TRBV5-1	TRBD2	many	CASSRPEGRAEQYF	TGCGCCAGCAGCAGACCTGAGGGGAGGGCCGAGCAGTACTTC
TRBJ2-5	TRBV7-9	TRBD2	few	CASSLRLAGVGETQYF	TGTGCCAGCAGCCTCCGACTAGCGGGAGTGGGAGAGACCCAGTACTTC
TRBJ2-5	TRBV12-3/TRBV12-4	NA	few	CASSLGGYQETQYF	TGTGCCAGCAGTTTGGGGGGTTACCAAGAGACCCAGTACTTC
TRBJ2-7	TRBV6-2/TRBV6-3	TRBD1	few	CASSSPGQGAEQYF	TGTGCCAGCAGTTCACCGGGACAGGGGGCCGAGCAGTACTTC